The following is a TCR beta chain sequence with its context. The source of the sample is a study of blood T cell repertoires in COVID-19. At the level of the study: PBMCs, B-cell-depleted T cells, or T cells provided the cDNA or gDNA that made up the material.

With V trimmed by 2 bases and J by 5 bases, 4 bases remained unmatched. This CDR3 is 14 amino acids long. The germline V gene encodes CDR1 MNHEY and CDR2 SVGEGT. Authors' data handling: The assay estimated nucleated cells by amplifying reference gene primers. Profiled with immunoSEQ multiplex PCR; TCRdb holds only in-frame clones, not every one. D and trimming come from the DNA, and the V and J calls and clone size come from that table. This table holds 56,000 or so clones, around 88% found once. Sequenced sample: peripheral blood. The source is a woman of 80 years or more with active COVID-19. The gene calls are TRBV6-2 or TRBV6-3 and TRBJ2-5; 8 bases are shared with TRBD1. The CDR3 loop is CASSYQDRVETQYF. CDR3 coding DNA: TGTGCCAGCAGTTACCAGGACAGGGTGGAGACCCAGTACTTC.